This T cell receptor beta chain was sequenced in a study of cytomegalovirus exposure and HLA in healthy donors. CDR3 length: 13 amino acids. Per germline, CDR1 SGHDT and CDR2 YYEEEE. The germline V and J ends were trimmed by 2 bases and 2 bases, with 4 bases remaining between them. Primers included in the PCR were 60 Vbeta and 13 Jbeta primers. Methods used by the authors: The count from a later analysis was some 83 million unique TCR beta chains, 9.5 million to 13 million of them shared. Generated by immunoSEQ multiplex PCR, the TCRdb table keeps only in-frame clones and is missing some. The V and J calls and clone size come from that table; D and trimming were worked out from the DNA. The sample includes 180,000 or so clones, less than 90% of them seen just once. Remarks on this clone: The target antigen is unknown.

Findings and limits, study-wide: Reportedly, TCR beta sequences accurately predicted HLA-A and HLA-B alleles in most subjects.

The chain couples TRBV5-6 to TRBJ1-4; D is unclear. Sequenced sample: PBMCs. The receptor was derived from a woman aged 25 to 39 in good health and CMV-seronegative. In DNA, the CDR3 is TGTGCCAGCAGCTTAGCCACTAATGAAAAACTGTTTTTT. Translation gives CASSLATNEKLFF.